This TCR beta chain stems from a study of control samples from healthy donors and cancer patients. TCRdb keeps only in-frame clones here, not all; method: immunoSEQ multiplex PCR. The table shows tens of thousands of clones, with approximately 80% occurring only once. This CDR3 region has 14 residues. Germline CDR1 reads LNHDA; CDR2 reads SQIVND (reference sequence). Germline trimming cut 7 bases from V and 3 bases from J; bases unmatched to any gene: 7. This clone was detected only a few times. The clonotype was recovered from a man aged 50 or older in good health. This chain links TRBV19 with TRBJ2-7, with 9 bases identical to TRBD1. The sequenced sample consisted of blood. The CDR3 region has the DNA TGTGCCAGTACCCCCGGGACAGGGAACTACGAGCAGTACTTC. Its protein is CASTPGTGNYEQYF.